One sample yielded the 14 T cell receptor beta chains listed below, sequenced in a study of CD8 T cells in ankylosing spondylitis. TCRdb re-analysed the 5' RACE reads in MiXCR, keeping a single row per CDR3 protein. The sample has about 250,000 distinct CDR3 sequences, roughly 8.2% seen once; the top ten hold roughly 4.9%. The sequencing sample was made of blood, either unsorted or a sorted T cell fraction (not recorded which). Receptors originate from a female donor with ankylosing spondylitis or in good health (not recorded which).

This clonotype was detected ten times or more. This chain connects TRBV4-3 to TRBJ1-2; a possible D gene is TRBD1 (5 bases). In germline, CDR1 is LGHNA, CDR2 YSLEER. Trimming removed 0 bases from V and 2 bases from J, with 10 bases in between. This CDR3 comprises 15 residues. In DNA, the CDR3 is TGCGCCAGCAGCCAAGATGGGGGGGGAAACTATGGCTACACCTTC. Protein product: CASSQDGGGNYGYTF.

This chain joins TRBV7-2 and TRBJ2-7; tentatively, D is TRBD2 (5 bases). CDR1 is SGHTA and CDR2 is FQGNSA in the germline V gene. The CDR3 totals 14 residues. V lost 5 bases and J lost 5, with 16 bases in between. CDR3 region: CASSQKAAGHEQYF. For the CDR3, the DNA is TGTGCCAGCAGCCAGAAGGCGGCGGGCCACGAGCAGTACTTC.

This clonotype was seen ten or more times. The chain has TRBV5-1 and TRBJ1-1; perhaps TRBD1 as D (6 bases). Trimming stripped 5 bases from V and 7 bases from J, with 18 bases between. The CDR3 spans 14 residues. The germline V gene encodes CDR1 SGHRS and CDR2 YFSETQ. CDR3 region: CASSYRDTEREAFF. Here the CDR3 DNA reads TGCGCCAGCAGTTACCGGGACACGGAGCGTGAAGCTTTCTTT. Full variable domain (missing parts from reference TRBV5-1 and TRBJ1-1): KAGVTQTPRYLIKTRGQQVTLSCSPISGHRSVSWYQQTPGQGLQFLFEYFSETQRNKGNFPGRFSGRQFSNSRSEMNVSTLELGDSALYLCASSYRDTEREAFFGQGTRLTVV.

This clonotype was counted at least ten times. The CDR3 nucleotides read TGTGCCAGCACCTACCCCGGGACTAGCGGCTACGAGCAGTACTTC. Translation gives CASTYPGTSGYEQYF. The chain joins TRBV6-2 or TRBV6-3 to TRBJ2-7, with 11 bases that match TRBD2. The CDR3 is made up of 15 amino acids. Germline values: CDR1 MNHEY, CDR2 SVGEGT. The V segment lost 7 bases and the J segment 3 bases; nucleotides outside the gene matches: 8.

The table lists this clonotype with many counts. V gene TRBV7-6 combines with J gene TRBJ2-5; D tentatively fits TRBD1 or TRBD2 (5 bases each). Germline-derived CDR1 and CDR2 are SGHVS and FNYEAQ. The CDR3 runs 12 residues. Trimming took 5 bases from V and 4 from J, leaving 8 bases between them. CDR3 sequence reads: CASSTGPETQYF. The CDR3 DNA is TGTGCCAGCAGCACGGGACCAGAGACCCAGTACTTC.

Comments on this clonotype: This may stem from a read error, because a much larger clone lies one nucleotide away. The chain is built from TRBV28 and TRBJ2-7, with 7 bases lining up with TRBD1. The germline gives CDR1 MDHEN, CDR2 SYDVKM. The CDR3 runs to 12 residues. The CDR3 nucleotides read TGTGCCGGCAGTATCTCCGGGACAGACTATCTCTTC. Its protein product is CAGSISGTDYLF.

This clonotype has at least ten counts. The CDR3 here is CSARAAGETQYF. CDR3 nucleotides: TGCAGTGCTAGAGCCGCGGGGGAGACCCAGTACTTC. The V gene is TRBV20-1, the J gene TRBJ2-5, with a weak D call TRBD2 (6 bases). This CDR3 has 12 amino acids. Trimming shortened V by 1 base and J by 5 bases, and 8 bases separated the two germline ends. CDR1 and CDR2 from the germline V gene are DFQATT and SNEGSKA (reference sequence).

This clonotype appeared many times. The V and J genes are TRBV5-4 and TRBJ2-3, with D perhaps given as TRBD1 or TRBD2 (5 bases each). This CDR3 spans 15 amino acids. The V gene's germline CDR1 is SGHNT and CDR2 YYREEE (reference sequence). Trimming cost V 4 bases and J 1 base, with 13 bases left between them. The CDR3 region has the DNA TGTGCCAGCAGCCCGGCGTTGGGGGGCACAGATACGCAGTATTTT. It codes for CASSPALGGTDTQYF.

The rearrangement links TRBV7-2 to TRBJ2-5; D ambiguous. Trimming took 1 base from V and 1 from J, leaving 13 bases between them. The CDR3 spans 16 residues. Looked up from germline, CDR1 is SGHTA and CDR2 is FQGNSA. The CDR3 loop is CASSLETLAGQETQYF. The DNA for the CDR3 is TGTGCCAGCAGCTTAGAAACCTTGGCCGGCCAAGAGACCCAGTACTTC.

The chain couples TRBV29-1 to TRBJ1-1; no firm D call. The CDR3 has 12 amino acids. CDR1 SQVTM and CDR2 ANQGSEA come from the germline V gene. Trimming stripped 4 bases from V and 0 bases from J, with 6 bases between. The CDR3 bases are TGCAGCGTTGCCGACATGAACACTGAAGCTTTCTTT. Its protein product is CSVADMNTEAFF.

This clonotype has a count of ten or more. The genes are TRBV7-9 and TRBJ1-3, with unresolved D. Looked up from germline, CDR1 is SEHNR and CDR2 is FQNEAQ (reference sequence). V lost 5 bases, J lost 2 bases, and 10 bases lay in between. CDR3 length: 14 amino acids. The CDR3 coding sequence is TGTGCCAGCAGCGCAACTGACACTGGAAACACCATATATTTT. This encodes CASSATDTGNTIYF.

This clonotype was picked up a small number of times. A much larger clone lies one base from this, so it may be a read error. The J gene is TRBJ2-1, the V gene TRBV7-8, with TRBD2 matching 11 bases. Germline CDR1 and CDR2: SGHVS and FQNEAQ. The CDR3 is 15 amino acids. Here the CDR3 DNA reads TGTGTCAGCAGCCGGGGACTAGCGGAATACAATGAGCAGTTCTTC. Its translation: CVSSRGLAEYNEQFF.

This clonotype has at least ten counts. In DNA, the CDR3 is TGTGCCAGCAGCTCCAGGGTTTACTATGGCTACACCTTC. Protein product: CASSSRVYYGYTF. The chain is built from TRBV12-3 or TRBV12-4 and TRBJ1-2; TRBD1 might be the D (5 bases). The germline V and J ends were trimmed by 6 bases and 3 bases, with 11 bases remaining between them. The CDR3 spans 13 residues.

Turning to this clonotype: Relative to the germline gene, one junction end is altered; a read error may explain this. The rearrangement uses TRBV20-1 and TRBJ1-2, with a possible D match to TRBD1 (5 bases). The CDR3 has 11 residues. Germline V gene sequence: CDR1 DFQATT, CDR2 SNEGSKA (reference sequence). Here the CDR3 reads CFAWQARGFTF. The CDR3 DNA follows: TGCTTTGCTTGGCAGGCCCGGGGCTTCACCTTC.